Listed here is a single T cell receptor (beta chain). Its antigen is still unknown. These data are taken from a study of early T cells in non-severe SARS-CoV-2 infection. This CDR3 has 14 amino acids. Germline V gene data show CDR1 as MNHEY and CDR2 as SVGEGT. Trimming at V came to 5 bases and at J to 5 bases, leaving 5 bases not matched to a gene. Study findings and constraints: In VDJdb matching, anti-spike CD8 responses were favored while private and CD4 specificities went missing.

Unique molecular identifiers (one per individual cDNA molecule) were attached. TCRdb fed the 5' RACE reads into MiXCR, producing one record per CDR3 protein. Altogether 70,000 or so distinct CDR3 sequences are present, approximately 13% being singletons, with the ten largest covering roughly 1.3%. Source material: whole blood. This receptor was obtained from an adult who was a healthcare worker with PCR-confirmed SARS-CoV-2 infection or an uninfected control (not recorded which). The chain links TRBV6-2 or TRBV6-3 to TRBJ2-1, with 8 bases that match TRBD1. CDR3 in DNA: TGTGCCAGCAGTCCCCACAGGGGGAACAATGAGCAGTTCTTC. Translation gives CASSPHRGNNEQFF.